Listed below are T cell receptor delta chains from one sample, sequenced in a study of delta chains in infants with herpesvirus infections. TCRdb redid the clone calls on the RT-PCR reads with CATT. This sample has some 2,500 delta-chain clones, with 30% to 40% found just once. This material consisted of peripheral blood, taken at time point 4 of longitudinal follow-up. The receptor source for this set is a human donor who was a Ugandan infant, either HIV-exposed or HIV-unexposed (not recorded which). Both conserved end residues are part of each CDR3. Fields, in order: CDR3 protein, clone size, V gene. Rows may omit the clone size; those that give it use once, few, many or a size class.

CALHVGAIHKLIF,few,TRDV1
CAASEVRAGYATDKLIF,.,TRAV29/DV5
CAFPGSAGAFIF,.,TRDV3
CACDPLGEPNKLIF,.,TRDV2
CAASISVLGDGRGNTDKLIF,.,TRAV23/DV6
CACDTGDSRSWDTRQMFF,.,TRDV2
CACDTLAGDRRTDKLIF,medium-sized,TRDV2
CAYRSAGGLSDKLIF,.,TRAV38-2/DV8
CACDTTGGTWDTRQMFF,large,TRDV2
CALGELGGDTDKLIF,.,TRDV1
CACDTYSSWDTRQMFF,medium-sized,TRDV2
CACDTWGTSTAQLFF,.,TRDV2
CACYPAGTGGEYTDKLIF,.,TRDV2
CACDTVGDTLGGKLIF,few,TRDV2
CACDGVAAGGYKRTDKLIF,.,TRDV2
CACDSLNGAFLETMTDTDKLIF,few,TRDV2
CACDSTGGYSWDTRQMFF,.,TRDV2
CACFPLGDSSYTDKLIF,.,TRDV2
CALGEPTNWGFADKLIF,medium-sized,TRDV1
CALGEPHLVKAFPYWGALNLRYTDKLIF,.,TRDV1
CACDSSAGGRGSWDTRQMFF,few,TRDV2
CATPPGGPGDYTDKLIF,.,TRDV3
CALGVTLHACTGGYANDKLIF,.,TRDV1
CACDPVLGGEALTAQLFF,medium-sized,TRDV2
CACDPILGDTLWDTRQMFF,.,TRDV2
CALGEDESRLGNTDKLIF,.,TRDV1